This is a list of T cell receptor beta chains from one sample in a study of blood T cells in healthy people across ages. TCRdb called the 5' RACE reads again in MiXCR, with one record for every CDR3 protein. Here the sample spans approximately 830,000 distinct CDR3 sequences, 62% being singletons. The specimen sequenced was blood. These receptor sequences come from a man aged 25 to 40 in good health. CDR3s leave out the opening cysteine and the closing phenylalanine or tryptophan. D genes are given only for firm matches.

d_call: .
j_call: TRBJ2-6
v_call: TRBV9
cdr3_aa: ASSGRDSSGANVLT

d_call: TRBD2
j_call: TRBJ2-1
v_call: TRBV6-6
cdr3_aa: AYGGAYNEQF

d_call: TRBD1
j_call: TRBJ1-5
v_call: TRBV12-3/TRBV12-4
cdr3_aa: ASLGTGNQPQH

d_call: .
j_call: TRBJ2-2
v_call: TRBV29-1
cdr3_aa: SANQGGTGELF

d_call: TRBD2
j_call: TRBJ2-1
v_call: TRBV20-1
cdr3_aa: SARVREGPHNEQF

d_call: TRBD1
j_call: TRBJ2-5
v_call: TRBV7-2
cdr3_aa: ASSTLGQPFGETQY

d_call: .
j_call: .
v_call: TRBV7-9
cdr3_aa: ASSLALTGPPYEQY

d_call: TRBD2
j_call: TRBJ2-1
v_call: TRBV29-1
cdr3_aa: SVAASGGYNEQF

d_call: .
j_call: TRBJ2-4
v_call: TRBV9
cdr3_aa: ASSASGDGNIQY

d_call: TRBD2
j_call: TRBJ2-3
v_call: TRBV28
cdr3_aa: ASSLPLLAGGTDTQY

d_call: .
j_call: TRBJ2-7
v_call: TRBV7-9
cdr3_aa: ASSLSSHNSYEQY

d_call: TRBD2
j_call: TRBJ2-5
v_call: TRBV4-2
cdr3_aa: ASSHPNERGLGETQY

d_call: .
j_call: TRBJ2-4
v_call: TRBV28
cdr3_aa: ASTGVAKNIQY

d_call: .
j_call: TRBJ1-1
v_call: TRBV4-2
cdr3_aa: ASSQVMERVAF

d_call: TRBD1
j_call: TRBJ2-5
v_call: TRBV10-3
cdr3_aa: AISGTGREQY

d_call: .
j_call: TRBJ2-3
v_call: TRBV7-2
cdr3_aa: ASTRDAEDTQY

d_call: .
j_call: TRBJ1-1
v_call: TRBV20-1
cdr3_aa: SARLGARGNTEAF